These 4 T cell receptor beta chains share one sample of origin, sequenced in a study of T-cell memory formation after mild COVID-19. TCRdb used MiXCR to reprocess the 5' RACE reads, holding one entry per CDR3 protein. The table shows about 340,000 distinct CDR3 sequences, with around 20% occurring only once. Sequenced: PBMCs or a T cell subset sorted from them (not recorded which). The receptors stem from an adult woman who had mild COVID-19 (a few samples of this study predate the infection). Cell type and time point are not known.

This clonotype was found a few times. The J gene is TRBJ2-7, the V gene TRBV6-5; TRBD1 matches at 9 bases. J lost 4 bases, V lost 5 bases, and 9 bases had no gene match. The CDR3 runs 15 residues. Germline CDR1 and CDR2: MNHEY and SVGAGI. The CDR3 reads CASSASGQGPYEQYF. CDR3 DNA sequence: TGTGCCAGCAGTGCCTCGGGACAGGGCCCTTACGAGCAGTACTTC.

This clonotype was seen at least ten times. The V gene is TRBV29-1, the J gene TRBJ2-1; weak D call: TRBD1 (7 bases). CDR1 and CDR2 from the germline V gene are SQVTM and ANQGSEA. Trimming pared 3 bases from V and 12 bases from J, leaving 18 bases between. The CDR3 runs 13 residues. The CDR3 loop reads CSVDHLQGRLQFF. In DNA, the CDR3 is TGCAGCGTTGACCATTTACAGGGGAGGTTGCAGTTCTTC.

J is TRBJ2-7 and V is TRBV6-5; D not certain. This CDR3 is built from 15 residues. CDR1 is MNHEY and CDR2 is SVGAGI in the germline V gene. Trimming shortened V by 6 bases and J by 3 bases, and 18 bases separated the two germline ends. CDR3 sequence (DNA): TGTGCCAGCAGCCAGACGTCTTGGGGTAGCTACGAGCAGTACTTC. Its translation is CASSQTSWGSYEQYF.

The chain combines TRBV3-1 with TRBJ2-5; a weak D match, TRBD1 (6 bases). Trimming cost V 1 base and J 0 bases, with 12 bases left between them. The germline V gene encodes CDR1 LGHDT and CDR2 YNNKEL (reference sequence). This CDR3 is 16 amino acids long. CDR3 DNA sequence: TGTGCCAGCAGCCAAGGGTTCCGGGACAACCAAGAGACCCAGTACTTC. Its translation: CASSQGFRDNQETQYF.